These 19 T cell receptor beta chains share one sample of origin, sequenced in a study of PD-1 blockade in classical Hodgkin lymphoma. Assay used: immunoSEQ multiplex PCR; TCRdb lists only in-frame clones, some missing. Here the sample spans about 10,000 clones, roughly 72% being singletons. Time point reported: cycle 4 day 1 (C4D1), after less than 7 weeks of nivolumab. All patients experienced relapse after autologous stem cell transplantation, and brentuximab vedotin exposure was variable. The authors enriched CD8+ T cells from thawed PBMCs via magnetic negative selection. The sequenced sample was CD8+ T cells from blood, obtained before the fourth cycle of nivolumab. The receptors originated from a human donor with classical Hodgkin lymphoma.

This clone is deemed medium-sized (0.01 to 0.1%). The rearrangement joins TRBV4-1 to TRBJ1-2, with 7 bases matching TRBD1. The CDR3 runs to 14 residues. The V gene end was trimmed by 0 bases and the J gene end by 5 bases; junction bases not matched to a gene: 3. Per germline, CDR1 MGHRA and CDR2 YSYEKL. CDR3 bases: TGCGCCAGCAGCCAAGACGAGGGGGCTTATGGCTACACCTTC. Translated, it gives CASSQDEGAYGYTF.

The chain couples TRBV5-5 to TRBJ2-7; no clear D. Germline-derived CDR1 and CDR2 are SGHKS and YYEKEE (reference sequence). V lost 1 base, J lost 2 bases, and 10 bases lay in between. The CDR3 contains 14 residues. The CDR3 here is CASSLWSEAYEQYF. CDR3 coding DNA: TGTGCCAGCAGCTTGTGGTCAGAAGCCTACGAGCAGTACTTC.

About this clone: Other DNA sequences in the same sample also yield this CDR3. The V and J genes are TRBV27 and TRBJ1-4, with unresolved D. The germline V gene has CDR1 MNHEY and CDR2 SMNVEV (reference sequence). V lost 3 bases to trimming and J lost 5 bases, with 13 bases between them. The CDR3 spans 15 residues. The CDR3 here is CASSLYGSSNEKLFF. CDR3 DNA: TGTGCCAGCAGTTTGTATGGATCTTCAAATGAAAAACTGTTTTTT. Full variable domain (remainder filled in from reference TRBV27 and TRBJ1-4): EAQVTQNPRYLITVTGKKLTVTCSQNMNHEYMSWYRQDPGLGLRQIYYSMNVEVTDKGDVPEGYKVSRKEKRNFPLILESPSPNQTSLYFCASSLYGSSNEKLFFGSGTQLSVL.

This clone was observed a few times. The chain uses TRBV10-3 and TRBJ1-1; no reliable D call. Germline V gene data show CDR1 as ENHRY and CDR2 as SYGVKD. The V gene lost 2 bases and the J gene lost 5 bases, with 15 bases spanning the gap. This CDR3 region has 15 residues. The CDR3 DNA reads TGTGCCATCAGTGAGGCAGTTTTGGTTGTTACTGAAGCTTTCTTT. It yields the protein CAISEAVLVVTEAFF.

The V call is TRBV28, the J call TRBJ2-3; possible D gene TRBD2, 6 bases. V was cut by 7 bases and J by 2 bases, with 16 bases left in between. Per germline, CDR1 MDHEN and CDR2 SYDVKM. The CDR3 contains 15 residues. The CDR3 region has the DNA TGTGCCAGCACCCCCGGAAGGGAGGACACAGATACGCAGTATTTT. Translating it yields CASTPGREDTDTQYF.

The genes are TRBV9 and TRBJ2-7; 7 nucleotides agree with TRBD1. V was clipped by 0 bases and J by 7 bases; unmatched bases: 7. The CDR3 is 14 residues long. Germline CDR1 reads SGDLS; CDR2 reads YYNGEE. The DNA of the CDR3 is TGTGCCAGCAGCGTAGAGACAGGGACCGAGGAGCAGTACTTC. Residues: CASSVETGTEEQYF.

The chain recombines TRBV7-9 with TRBJ2-1; TRBD2 is a possible D gene (6 bases). Germline V CDR1 and CDR2: SEHNR, FQNEAQ (reference sequence). This CDR3 is 12 amino acids long. V was trimmed by 5 bases and J by 6 bases, leaving 8 bases between them. The CDR3 here is CASSLSGNEQFF. CDR3 nucleotides: TGTGCCAGCAGCCTTAGCGGCAATGAGCAGTTCTTC.

This chain uses TRBV5-4 with TRBJ1-2; no clear D. V lost 2 bases, J lost 0 bases, and 8 bases lay in between. CDR1 and CDR2 from the germline V gene are SGHNT and YYREEE (reference sequence). CDR3 length: 14 residues. The CDR3 loop is CASSFVGANYGYTF. Here the CDR3 DNA reads TGTGCCAGCAGCTTCGTCGGAGCTAACTATGGCTACACCTTC.

J is TRBJ2-2 and V is TRBV27; TRBD1 aligns across 7 bases. This CDR3 is built from 20 residues. Germline CDR1 MNHEY, CDR2 SMNVEV (reference sequence). The ends lost 10 bases at V and 0 bases at J; junction bases unmatched: 23. In DNA, the CDR3 is TGTGCCACCAAGTACTCTGGGACAGCGAAGTTGGCCTCGAACACCGGGGAGCTGTTTTTT. This codes for CATKYSGTAKLASNTGELFF.

This clone was counted only a few times. The gene calls are TRBV19 and TRBJ1-2; possibly TRBD1 for D (6 bases). Germline CDR1 reads LNHDA; CDR2 reads SQIVND (reference sequence). This CDR3 is 13 amino acids long. V was shortened by 7 bases and J by 4 bases, with 13 bases between the two germline ends. The CDR3 DNA reads as TGTGCCAGTACCCCCCGGACAGCCTATGGCTACACCTTC. Translating it yields CASTPRTAYGYTF.

The V call is TRBV6-1, the J call TRBJ1-5, with 11 bases lining up with TRBD1. The germline gives CDR1 MNHNS, CDR2 SASEGT. The CDR3 is 15 residues long. Trimming removed 3 bases from V and 4 bases from J; junction bases left unmatched: 2. The DNA for the CDR3 is TGTGCCAGCAGTGACCGGGACAGGGGGAATCAGCCCCAGCATTTT. This gives the protein CASSDRDRGNQPQHF.

The CDR3 sequence: CASSAPQTGLNTEAFF. CDR3 in DNA: TGTGCCAGCAGCGCCCCCCAGACAGGTTTGAACACTGAAGCTTTCTTT. The chain is built from TRBV9 and TRBJ1-1, with a weak D call TRBD1 (6 bases). Trimming pared 3 bases from V and 0 bases from J, leaving 15 bases between. The CDR3 loop spans 16 amino acids. Germline CDR1 reads SGDLS; CDR2 reads YYNGEE.

V gene TRBV19 combines with J gene TRBJ1-1, with no clear D. V lost 11 bases and J 1 base, leaving 11 bases between the germline ends. Germline V gene data show CDR1 as LNHDA and CDR2 as SQIVND (reference sequence). The CDR3 covers 12 residues. CDR3 amino acids: CASDGENTEAFF. The CDR3 DNA reads TGTGCCTCTGACGGGGAGAACACTGAAGCTTTCTTT.

CDR3 sequence (DNA): TGTGCCAGCGGGGCGGGACTACATGAGCAGTTCTTC. It is translated as CASGAGLHEQFF. The V and J genes are TRBV2 and TRBJ2-1, with 7 bases aligning to TRBD2. Looked up from germline, CDR1 is SNHLY and CDR2 is FYNNEI. The CDR3 contains 12 residues. V shed 8 bases and J 8 bases; nucleotides not matched to a gene: 6.

V gene TRBV11-2 combines with J gene TRBJ2-1; 7 bases match TRBD1. With V trimmed by 1 base and J by 6 bases, 15 bases remained unmatched. The CDR3 is 18 amino acids. Germline CDR1 SGHAT, CDR2 FQNNGV. The CDR3 coding sequence is TGTGCCAGCAGCTTAGCCCCCTCGACAGGGCCGGGGTCCAATGAGCAGTTCTTC. Amino acid sequence: CASSLAPSTGPGSNEQFF.

The gene calls are TRBV5-3 and TRBJ2-2, with TRBD2 matching 7 bases. TRBV5-3 is marked as an open reading frame, function uncertain. The CDR3 covers 19 residues. J gave up 6 bases and V 4 bases, and 21 bases lay outside the gene matches. CDR3 nucleotide sequence: TGTGCCAGAAGCCTGAATGCATCCCGGGACTATAAATCCCCCGGGGAGCTGTTTTTT. Amino acid sequence: CARSLNASRDYKSPGELFF.

The rearrangement uses TRBV4-3 and TRBJ2-5; TRBD2 aligns across 9 bases. The length of the CDR3 is 16 residues. CDR1 and CDR2 (germline): LGHNA, YSLEER. The V gene end was trimmed by 0 bases and the J gene end by 5 bases; junction bases not matched to a gene: 7. This CDR3 reads CASSQDRGAGGETQYF. CDR3 DNA: TGCGCCAGCAGCCAAGATCGTGGGGCGGGAGGGGAGACCCAGTACTTC.

The chain uses TRBV15 and TRBJ1-2; tentative D call: TRBD1 (6 bases). V shed 1 base and J shed 7 bases, with 13 bases lying between them. CDR3 length equals 14 residues. Per germline, CDR1 LNHNV and CDR2 YYDKDF (reference sequence). CDR3 DNA: TGTGCCACCAGCAGAGGAACAGGGAGAGGTGGCTACACCTTC. As protein: CATSRGTGRGGYTF.

This clone was picked up a small number of times. This sequence joins TRBV9 and TRBJ2-3; D unclear. Trimming stripped 3 bases from V and 0 bases from J, with 8 bases between. The V gene's germline CDR1 is SGDLS and CDR2 YYNGEE. The CDR3 covers 14 residues. CDR3 sequence (DNA): TGTGCCAGCAGCGGGAAGGATAGCACAGATACGCAGTATTTT. Translated, it gives CASSGKDSTDTQYF. Together with reference TRBV9 and TRBJ2-3, the CDR3 gives the full variable domain: DSGVTQTPKHLITATGQRVTLRCSPRSGDLSVYWYQQSLDQGLQFLIQYYNGEERAKGNILERFSAQQFPDLHSELNLSSLELGDSALYFCASSGKDSTDTQYFGPGTRLTVL.